This TCR beta chain was recovered during a study of cytomegalovirus exposure and HLA in healthy donors. Background on the study: There were 90 million to 130 million unique TCR beta sequences, drawn from roughly 200 million T cells, in an earlier analysis.

The PCR made use of 60 Vbeta and 13 Jbeta primers. The assay was immunoSEQ multiplex PCR, and TCRdb's table has in-frame clones only and misses some. The sample has around 74,000 clones; less than 80% are singletons. Notes on this clone: The target antigen is unknown.

Losses at the gene ends were 5 bases for V and 0 bases for J; bases not matched to a gene: 6. The CDR3 loop spans 15 amino acids. Germline CDR1 PRHDT, CDR2 FYEKMQ (reference sequence). Broader study findings: In vitro assays verified that a few CMV-associated chains recognized CMV antigens specifically. Reported performance of the classifier showed diagnosis of cytomegalovirus status with high specificity and sensitivity. Later analysis identified some 16,000 TCR beta sequences associated with HLA alleles, using a false discovery rate threshold of 0.05.

The genes are TRBV13 and TRBJ2-5, with 7 bases identical to TRBD1. Input material: PBMCs. The TCR comes from a young man in good health and CMV-seronegative. As DNA, the CDR3 is TGTGCCAGCAGCCGTCGACAGGGCTACCAAGAGACCCAGTACTTC. It yields the protein CASSRRQGYQETQYF. The full variable domain, with the rest looked up from reference TRBV13 and TRBJ2-5, is AAGVIQSPRHLIKEKRETATLKCYPIPRHDTVYWYQQGPGQDPQFLISFYEKMQSDKGSIPDRFSAQQFSDYHSELNMSSLELGDSALYFCASSRRQGYQETQYFGPGTRLLVL.